The sequence of this T cell receptor (beta chain) was determined in a study of blood T cell repertoires in COVID-19. As for the study in general: T cells, B-cell-depleted T cells, or PBMCs supplied cDNA or gDNA.

The Seattle site enrolled patients during active infection and followed them longitudinally. The CDR3 is 14 residues long. Trimming shortened V by 5 bases and J by 4 bases, and 12 bases separated the two germline ends. The germline CDR1 and CDR2 sequences are SGHAT and FQNNGV. As processed by the authors: The authors estimated nucleated cell counts from reference gene primer amplification. Repertoires were generated with immunoSEQ multiplex PCR, while TCRdb's copy carries only in-frame clones and drops some. Clonal size and the V and J genes are those of that table, whereas D and trimming came from the DNA. The sample has around 360,000 clones; more than 70% are singletons.

The specimen was peripheral blood. The chain is built from TRBV11-2 and TRBJ2-1; tentative D call: TRBD1 (5 bases). The receptor's source is a woman in her twenties or thirties with COVID-19, enrolled during active disease. Written as DNA, the CDR3 is TGTGCCAGCAGCCCCATAAGGGGATACAATGAGCAGTTCTTC. It translates to CASSPIRGYNEQFF.